This entry lists 2 T cell receptor beta chains sequenced from one sample in a study of low-dose radiotherapy and immunotherapy resistance in tumors. Primers used for first-strand cDNA, a TRAV- and TRBV-specific set, covered both alpha and beta chains. TCR amplification used around 19 PCR cycles, a constant-region primer and a V-primer adapter. TCRdb processed the reads anew with MiXCR; each CDR3 protein has one entry. Among under 20,000 distinct CDR3 sequences listed, roughly 70% were seen once. All receptors come from a human donor with advanced metastatic prostate, ovarian, gallbladder or colorectal cancer (not recorded which). This table probably holds off-target reads from a library built for another chain.

This clonotype was observed a few times. V gene TRBV23-1 combines with J gene TRBJ2-7; no clear D gene. TRBV23-1 is assigned to the ORF class and has an uncertain function. The CDR3 is 15 amino acids. The V end was cut by 4 bases, the J end by 2 bases, with 15 bases between. CDR3 in DNA: TGCGCCAGCAGTCCCCCCCGTGGCGCCACCTACGAGCAGTACTTC. Its translation is CASSPPRGATYEQYF.

This chain uses TRBV27 with TRBJ2-1, with D perhaps TRBD1 (6 bases). V lost 1 base and J lost 6, with 13 bases in between. The CDR3 extends over 15 amino acids. Germline CDR1 and CDR2: MNHEY and SMNVEV (reference sequence). CDR3 amino acids: CASSLFVLQGNEQFF. CDR3 coding DNA: TGTGCCAGCAGTTTATTTGTCCTACAGGGCAATGAGCAGTTCTTC.